The source of this T cell receptor (beta chain) is a study of post-analysis software for immune sequencing data. Whole-study findings and limits: Comparison of patients with controls showed five or six TRBV segments more frequent in patients, TRBV5-6, TRBV5-1 and TRBV20-1 among them.

A single count supports this clonotype. Its target is not known. Unique molecular identifiers had been added to the TCR beta cDNA libraries. TCRdb itself ran the PCR reads through MiXCR, one entry per CDR3 protein. The table includes roughly 430,000 distinct CDR3 sequences, approximately 39% detected once. V was clipped by 2 bases and J by 2 bases; unmatched bases: 7. CDR3 length: 16 residues. The germline gives CDR1 SGHRS, CDR2 YFSETQ. The clonotype comes from a girl aged 2 to 9 with multiple sclerosis. Sequenced: blood. This rearrangement joins TRBV5-1 to TRBJ2-3; 8 bases are shared with TRBD1. The CDR3 nucleotides read TGCGCCAGCAGCTTTCCCGGACAGGGAATCACAGATACGCAGTATTTT. Translating gives CASSFPGQGITDTQYF.